This T cell receptor beta chain appears in the sequencing data of a study of human T cells and chemical hapten exposure. TCRdb fed the RACE reads into MiXCR, producing one record per CDR3 protein. Among tens of thousands of distinct CDR3 sequences listed, 9.5% to 10% were seen once. V lost 3 bases, J lost 0 bases, and 9 bases lay in between. This CDR3 spans 15 amino acids. The germline CDR1 and CDR2 sequences are LNHDA and SQIVND (reference sequence). Documented time point: patch test 2, 6 weeks after DPC sensitization. Treatment in this sample: therapeutic diphenylcyclopropenone sensitization with weekly scalp DPC. This clonotype was counted a few times.

J is TRBJ2-1 and V is TRBV19; no clear D. The input for sequencing was whole blood, taken in connection with sensitization to the hapten diphenylcyclopropenone (DPC). This clonotype was obtained from a woman in her forties or fifties with alopecia areata. Some clones in this sample may be carry-over from other donors' samples. CDR3 sequence: CASSISVSSYNEQFF. The CDR3 DNA sequence: TGTGCCAGTAGTATCTCGGTGAGCTCCTACAATGAGCAGTTCTTC.